These 8 T cell receptor beta chains were all obtained from the same sample, sequenced in a study of T cell clonality in common variable immunodeficiency. Overall study findings and caveats: Reportedly, TCR beta sequences from common variable immunodeficiency showed fewer deletions and N-nucleotide insertions.

Profiling relied on immunoSEQ multiplex PCR, and the TCRdb table lists in-frame clones only, not all of them. This sample includes roughly 25,000 clones with no singletons; its ten biggest clones take up around 10%. Their cognate antigens are unknown. Sequencing input: peripheral blood mononuclear cells. Receptors originate from a human donor with common variable immunodeficiency.

The sample holds a few counts of this clone. Coverage ceases 3 residues before the CDR3 finishes, and the germline J gene fills in the end. This chain links TRBV5-1 with TRBJ1-2; 7 bases are a match to TRBD1. Germline trimming cut 2 bases from V and 4 bases from J; bases unmatched to any gene: 8. Germline V CDR1 and CDR2: SGHRS, YFSETQ. The CDR3 totals 15 residues. This CDR3 reads CASSFNPTGLYGYTF. The CDR3 bases that were read are TGCGCCAGCAGCTTCAACCCGACAGGGCTCTATGGC.

This clone was counted at least ten times. Read coverage stops 3 residues before the CDR3 terminus; the germline J gene supplies the remainder. This chain joins TRBV19 and TRBJ2-7; 7 bases agree with TRBD1. Germline V gene sequence: CDR1 LNHDA, CDR2 SQIVND (reference sequence). V was clipped by 5 bases and J by 5 bases; unmatched bases: 6. The CDR3 covers 13 residues. CDR3: CASSRQGAHEQYF. The CDR3 DNA, read in part, is TGTGCCAGTAGTCGACAGGGTGCGCACGAG.

A few counts support this clone. CDR3 in amino acids: CASVGDYGYTF. CDR3 bases read: TGTGCCAGCGTCGGGGACTATGGC. V usage is TRBV2 and J usage is TRBJ1-2, with D unresolved. From the germline J gene comes the end of the CDR3, since the read stops 3 residues before it. V lost 8 bases and J lost 3, with 7 bases in between. Germline-derived CDR1 and CDR2 are SNHLY and FYNNEI. The CDR3 covers 11 residues. The full variable domain, its missing parts supplied by reference TRBV2 and TRBJ1-2, is EPEVTQTPSHQVTQMGQEVILRCVPISNHLYFYWYRQILGQKVEFLVSFYNNEISEKSEIFDDQFSVERPDGSNFTLKIRSTKLEDSAMYFCASVGDYGYTFGSGTRLTVV.

This clone was detected ten times or more. The missing CDR3 end, 3 residues past where the read stops, is filled in from the germline J gene. This chain connects TRBV7-2 to TRBJ1-2; the D is unclear. There are 12 residues in the CDR3. V was clipped by 2 bases and J by 5 bases, with 6 bases between them. Germline lookup yields CDR1 SGHTA and CDR2 FQGNSA. The DNA read from the CDR3 is TGTGCCAGCAGCTTATGGCCTTATGGC. Encoded protein: CASSLWPYG. The entire CDR3 is CASSLWPYGYTF.

A few counts support this clone. The covered CDR3 bases are TGCAGTGCTCGTACGACAGGGTGGAATACTGAA. Translated: CSARTTGWNTE. The CDR3 in full is CSARTTGWNTEAFF. The genes are TRBV20-1 and TRBJ1-1; TRBD1 agrees at 7 bases. The CDR3 goes on 3 residues after the read ends, and that part is filled in from the germline J gene. The CDR3 covers 14 residues. After removal of 5 bases from V and 5 bases from J, the junction contained 11 bases not matched to a gene. The germline V gene encodes CDR1 DFQATT and CDR2 SNEGSKA (reference sequence).

This clone was counted only a few times. The CDR3 end is not reached by the read, which stops 3 residues before it; the germline J gene fills it in. The chain employs TRBV11-2 and TRBJ2-3, with D maybe TRBD2 (6 bases). V lost 9 bases to trimming and J lost 0 bases, with 13 bases between them. This CDR3 region has 14 residues. Per germline, CDR1 SGHAT and CDR2 FQNNGV. The CDR3 bases that were read are TGTGCCAGTGGAGGGAGGACTAGCACAGATACG. It is translated as CASGGRTSTDT. The full CDR3 protein reads CASGGRTSTDTQYF.

In regard to this clone: The sequence runs out 3 residues before the end of the CDR3; the remainder is reconstructed from the germline J gene. The rearrangement joins TRBV6-1 to TRBJ2-2; TRBD2 agrees at 7 bases. Germline V gene data show CDR1 as MNHNS and CDR2 as SASEGT. Trimming removed 1 base from V and 6 bases from J; junction bases left unmatched: 5. The CDR3 covers 15 residues. The CDR3 bases that were read are TGTGCCAGCAGTGAAGGACTTGGGGGGGCCGGGGAG. This translates into CASSEGLGGAGE. The entire CDR3 reads CASSEGLGGAGELFF.

This clone showed up just a few times. The read terminates 3 residues ahead of where the CDR3 ends, so the germline J gene completes it. V is TRBV5-6 and J is TRBJ1-2; a weak D match, TRBD1 (5 bases). The germline V gene has CDR1 SGHDT and CDR2 YYEEEE. The CDR3 sequence is 15 residues long. The ends were cut back, 0 bases at V and 3 bases at J, with 12 bases in the middle. Incomplete CDR3 DNA: TGTGCCAGCAGCTTGGCCGGCGGGGCTGACTATGGC. It is translated as CASSLAGGADYG. The complete CDR3 sequence is CASSLAGGADYGYTF.